Listed here are 24 T cell receptor beta chains from one sample, sequenced in a study of CD8 T cells in ankylosing spondylitis. One entry per CDR3 protein, called by TCRdb with MiXCR from the 5' RACE reads. The repertoire holds approximately 300,000 distinct CDR3 sequences, with 20% to 25% as singletons. The sample comprised blood, either unsorted or a sorted T cell fraction (not recorded which). The receptors come from a female donor with ankylosing spondylitis or in good health (not recorded which).

This clonotype was counted a few times. The V call is TRBV5-5, the J call TRBJ2-2; D is undetermined. This CDR3 spans 13 amino acids. Germline CDR1 and CDR2: SGHKS and YYEKEE (reference sequence). Trimming removed 0 bases at V and 7 bases at J, with 7 bases between. In DNA, the CDR3 is TGTGCCAGCAGCTTGGCCCTGGGCGGGGAGCTGTTTTTT. Amino acid sequence: CASSLALGGELFF.

This rearrangement joins TRBV7-6 to TRBJ2-5, with D uncertain. The germline V gene encodes CDR1 SGHVS and CDR2 FNYEAQ. V shed 5 bases and J shed 0 bases, with 13 bases lying between them. The CDR3 sequence is 15 residues long. Here the CDR3 reads CASSSSVAHQETQYF. As DNA, the CDR3 is TGTGCCAGCAGCAGTAGTGTGGCACACCAAGAGACCCAGTACTTC.

The chain combines TRBV10-3 with TRBJ2-3, with D perhaps matching TRBD2 (6 bases). V was clipped by 4 bases and J by 2 bases, with 16 bases between them. CDR1 is ENHRY, CDR2 SYGVKD, per germline. The CDR3 is 16 amino acids. CDR3: CAISVVGGGYTDTQYF. The CDR3 nucleotides read TGTGCCATCAGTGTGGTCGGCGGAGGGTACACAGATACGCAGTATTTT.

The chain uses TRBV3-1 and TRBJ2-1; TRBD2 aligns across 9 bases. J lost 5 bases, V lost 4 bases, and 6 bases had no gene match. The CDR3 is 15 amino acids. Germline V gene data show CDR1 as LGHDT and CDR2 as YNNKEL (reference sequence). The CDR3 reads CASSPMAGGHNEQFF. CDR3 bases: TGTGCCAGCAGCCCTATGGCGGGAGGGCACAATGAGCAGTTCTTC.

This chain uses TRBV5-1 with TRBJ1-3, with 8 bases that match TRBD1. Germline-derived CDR1 and CDR2 are SGHRS and YFSETQ. V lost 4 bases, J lost 4 bases, and 4 bases stayed unmatched. The CDR3 contains 14 residues. Here the CDR3 DNA reads TGCGCCAGCAGCCAGGGGGCGAGAGGAAACACCATATATTTT. Amino acid sequence: CASSQGARGNTIYF.

The chain joins TRBV12-5 to TRBJ2-1; TRBD2 agrees at 9 bases. The CDR3 has 16 residues. CDR1 LGHNT and CDR2 FRNRAP come from the germline V gene. The J segment lost 5 bases and the V segment lost 3 bases, leaving 8 bases of the junction unmatched. The CDR3 DNA sequence: TGTGCTAGTGGTTTAAGCGGACTAGCGACAAACAATGAGCAGTTCTTC. Translated, it gives CASGLSGLATNNEQFF.

This clonotype was found a few times. The chain uses TRBV12-3 or TRBV12-4 and TRBJ2-2; 7 bases are a match to TRBD2. This CDR3 region has 14 residues. J gave up 7 bases and V 7 bases, and 9 bases lay outside the gene matches. CDR3 nucleotide sequence: TGTGCCAGCATGGTCAGCGGGATCATCGGGGAGCTGTTTTTT. Translating it yields CASMVSGIIGELFF.

This clonotype was picked up a small number of times. This chain uses TRBV7-2 with TRBJ2-1; the D gene is possibly TRBD2 (5 bases). Per germline, CDR1 SGHTA and CDR2 FQGNSA. Trimming pared 1 base from V and 2 bases from J, leaving 12 bases between. CDR3 length: 16 residues. CDR3 nucleotides: TGTGCCAGCAGCTTAGTGAGGGAATTCCCCTACAATGAGCAGTTCTTC. It codes for CASSLVREFPYNEQFF. The full variable domain, rest sourced from reference TRBV7-2 and TRBJ2-1, is GAGVSQSPSNKVTEKGKDVELRCDPISGHTALYWYRQSLGQGLEFLIYFQGNSAPDKSGLPSDRFSAERTGGSVSTLTIQRTQQEDSAVYLCASSLVREFPYNEQFFGPGTRLTVL.

The chain has TRBV19 and TRBJ2-2; D may correspond to TRBD1 or TRBD2 (6 bases each). This CDR3 has 14 residues. The germline V and J ends were trimmed by 5 bases and 7 bases, with 14 bases remaining between them. Germline CDR1 LNHDA, CDR2 SQIVND (reference sequence). The chain's CDR3 is CASSLWGANGELFF. The CDR3 nucleotides read TGTGCCAGTAGTCTATGGGGGGCCAACGGGGAGCTGTTTTTT.

The chain joins TRBV28 to TRBJ2-7; D is perhaps TRBD1 (6 bases). V was cut by 5 bases and J by 4 bases, with 18 bases left in between. Germline V gene data show CDR1 as MDHEN and CDR2 as SYDVKM. The CDR3 covers 15 residues. The CDR3 region is CASSLPQGIMYEQYF. The CDR3 nucleotides are TGTGCCAGCAGTCTGCCACAGGGTATAATGTACGAGCAGTACTTC.

This clonotype was detected a few times. The DNA of the CDR3 is TGTGCCAGCAGTGCGGCAGGGTTTTCCTACGAGCAGTACTTC. It translates to CASSAAGFSYEQYF. The chain couples TRBV25-1 to TRBJ2-7; possibly TRBD1 for D (5 bases). CDR1 MGHDK and CDR2 SYGVNS come from the germline V gene. V shed 4 bases and J shed 1 base, with 11 bases lying between them. This CDR3 spans 14 amino acids.

Regarding this clonotype: One junction end does not reproduce the germline sequence, and a read error may be involved. Here the CDR3 DNA reads TGCGCCAGCAGTTTGGTTCTAGCGGGAGCAGCTGAGCAGTTCTTC. Its protein is CASSLVLAGAAEQFF. The chain uses TRBV5-1 and TRBJ2-1; the match to TRBD2 covers 10 bases. The CDR3 length is 15 residues. The germline V gene has CDR1 SGHRS and CDR2 YFSETQ. Based on the CDR3 plus reference TRBV5-1 and TRBJ2-1, the full variable domain is KAGVTQTPRYLIKTRGQQVTLSCSPISGHRSVSWYQQTPGQGLQFLFEYFSETQRNKGNFPGRFSGRQFSNSRSEMNVSTLELGDSALYLCASSLVLAGAAEQFFGPGTRLTVL.

This clonotype has only a few counts. The chain links TRBV5-1 to TRBJ2-6; D call uncertain. Germline CDR1 SGHRS, CDR2 YFSETQ. V was clipped by 4 bases and J by 0 bases, with 17 bases between them. The CDR3 has 18 amino acids. In DNA form, the CDR3 reads TGCGCCAGCAGCGGCGAAGGTGGGTTGGTCTCTGGGGCCAACGTCCTGACTTTC. It encodes CASSGEGGLVSGANVLTF.

The chain has TRBV7-2 and TRBJ1-1; unclear D gene. The V end lost 2 bases, the J end lost 7 bases, and 5 bases lay between the germline ends. Germline values: CDR1 SGHTA, CDR2 FQGNSA. The CDR3 spans 11 residues. Here the CDR3 reads CASSLQVEAFF. The CDR3 bases are TGTGCCAGCAGCTTACAGGTTGAAGCTTTCTTT.

The V and J genes are TRBV29-1 and TRBJ1-1; D unclear. V was clipped by 6 bases and J by 7 bases, with 15 bases between them. Germline V gives CDR1 SQVTM, CDR2 ANQGSEA. The CDR3 is 12 amino acids. CDR3 region: CSVETGRDEAFF. CDR3 bases: TGCAGCGTGGAGACCGGGCGGGATGAAGCTTTCTTT.

There are many counts of this clonotype. This rearrangement joins TRBV20-1 to TRBJ1-2, with D tentatively TRBD1 (5 bases). This CDR3 has 13 amino acids. Germline loops: CDR1 DFQATT, CDR2 SNEGSKA (reference sequence). V shed 3 bases and J shed 5 bases, with 13 bases lying between them. The CDR3 nucleotides are TGCAGTGCTAGGTACGCAGGGAAATATGGCTACACCTTC. It encodes CSARYAGKYGYTF.

This clonotype was observed a few times. The CDR3 DNA follows: TGTGCCACCAGCAGAGATTTTGGGGAGTCCTACGAGCAGTACTTC. This translates into CATSRDFGESYEQYF. The chain carries TRBV15 and TRBJ2-7, with D possibly being TRBD2 (5 bases). The CDR3 runs 15 residues. Germline V gene lookup returns CDR1 LNHNV and CDR2 YYDKDF (reference sequence). The V gene lost 0 bases and the J gene lost 1 base, with 10 bases spanning the gap. Full variable domain (rest looked up from reference TRBV15 and TRBJ2-7): DAMVIQNPRYQVTQFGKPVTLSCSQTLNHNVMYWYQQKSSQAPKLLFHYYDKDFNNEADTPDNFQSRRPNTSFCFLDIRSPGLGDTAMYLCATSRDFGESYEQYFGPGTRLTVT.

This clonotype was picked up many times. The chain combines TRBV13 with TRBJ2-7; 13 bases are a match to TRBD2. Germline V gene data show CDR1 as PRHDT and CDR2 as FYEKMQ (reference sequence). V lost 5 bases and J lost 5; bases outside the gene matches: 3. The CDR3 consists of 14 residues. The CDR3 DNA reads TGTGCCAGCAGCCCCGGACTAGCGGGAGACGAGCAGTACTTC. The encoded protein is CASSPGLAGDEQYF.

The table lists this clonotype with a few counts. The chain combines TRBV6-1 with TRBJ2-7; 8 bases map to TRBD2. The CDR3 covers 14 residues. Looked up from germline, CDR1 is MNHNS and CDR2 is SASEGT. Trimming at V came to 4 bases and at J to 1 base, leaving 3 bases not matched to a gene. The CDR3 region has the DNA TGTGCCAGCAGTGGCCAGCGGGAGTCCTACGAGCAGTACTTC. It is translated as CASSGQRESYEQYF.

This clonotype has more than one count but fewer than ten. This chain joins TRBV12-3 or TRBV12-4 and TRBJ2-1, with 9 bases aligning to TRBD2. V was clipped by 5 bases and J by 9 bases; unmatched bases: 11. This CDR3 has 15 residues. The CDR3 reads CASSPPGGRAGEQFF. The CDR3 DNA follows: TGTGCCAGCAGTCCCCCGGGCGGGAGGGCTGGTGAGCAGTTCTTC.

DNA of the CDR3: TGCGCCAGCAGCTTGGAGGGGATAGGGTCCTACGAGCAGTACTTC. Translation: CASSLEGIGSYEQYF. The chain carries TRBV5-1 and TRBJ2-7; the D gene is possibly TRBD1 (5 bases). The CDR3 consists of 15 residues. The V and J ends lost 0 bases and 1 base respectively, with 11 bases between them. Germline V lookup: CDR1 SGHRS, CDR2 YFSETQ.

The chain links TRBV2 to TRBJ2-3, with a possible D match to TRBD2 (5 bases). Per the germline V gene, CDR1 is SNHLY and CDR2 is FYNNEI. The V gene lost 2 bases and the J gene lost 4 bases, with 16 bases spanning the gap. There are 16 residues in the CDR3. This CDR3 is CASSESPQEAADTQYF. CDR3 nucleotides: TGTGCCAGCAGTGAATCGCCGCAGGAGGCGGCAGATACGCAGTATTTT.

This clonotype turned up a few times. V gene TRBV5-1 combines with J gene TRBJ2-7, with 9 bases that match TRBD2. The length of the CDR3 is 15 residues. J gave up 4 bases and V 1 base, and 6 bases lay outside the gene matches. Per germline, CDR1 SGHRS and CDR2 YFSETQ. For the CDR3, the DNA is TGCGCCAGCAGCTTGATTAGCGGGAGTGGGTACGAGCAGTACTTC. Protein sequence: CASSLISGSGYEQYF.

This clonotype appeared a few times. V and J are TRBV11-2 and TRBJ2-1; D not resolved. From germline, CDR1 is SGHAT and CDR2 FQNNGV. The CDR3 is 14 amino acids. V lost 3 bases, J lost 3 bases, and 9 bases lay in between. Here the CDR3 DNA reads TGTGCCAGCAGCTTTCAAGGGAACTACAATGAGCAGTTCTTC. It translates to CASSFQGNYNEQFF.